This T cell receptor (beta chain) is from a study of blood T cell repertoires in COVID-19. This table comes from immunoSEQ multiplex PCR, and its TCRdb copy is limited to in-frame clones, with some not included. Found here are roughly 130,000 clones, more than 70% of them singletons; the top ten hold approximately 13%. Looked up from germline, CDR1 is MNHEY and CDR2 is SVGAGI. CDR3 length equals 15 residues. V dropped 11 bases and J dropped 0; count of bases not matched to a gene: 5. This receptor was obtained from a woman aged 25 to 39 who had recovered from COVID-19. J is TRBJ2-4 and V is TRBV6-5; the match to TRBD2 covers 12 bases. The sequencing input was peripheral blood. As DNA, the CDR3 is TGTGCCGTCGGACTAGCGGGGCTAGCCAAAAACATTCAGTACTTC. Encoded protein: CAVGLAGLAKNIQYF.